A single sample gave rise to the 6 T cell receptor beta chains below, sequenced in a study of blood T cell repertoires in COVID-19. Some clones are missing from TCRdb's copy, which holds only in-frame ones; the method was immunoSEQ multiplex PCR. The table lists 330,000 or so clones, 87% of them singletons. The sample comprised peripheral blood. Receptors were obtained from a man aged 25 to 40 with COVID-19, enrolled during active disease.

The chain employs TRBV10-3 and TRBJ2-2; 8 bases fit TRBD2. The CDR3 sequence is 14 residues long. In germline, CDR1 is ENHRY, CDR2 SYGVKD. J lost 5 bases, V lost 5 bases, and 4 bases had no gene match. The CDR3 sequence: CAISNGGATGELFF. As DNA, the CDR3 is TGTGCCATCAGTAACGGGGGGGCGACCGGGGAGCTGTTTTTT.

This chain connects TRBV27 to TRBJ1-1, with 12 bases matching TRBD1. CDR3 length equals 14 residues. Per the germline V gene, CDR1 is MNHEY and CDR2 is SMNVEV (reference sequence). The CDR3 spells CASSPGQGAGAAFF. The CDR3, as DNA: TGTGCTTCGTCTCCGGGACAGGGGGCCGGTGCAGCTTTCTTT.

The chain combines TRBV6-1 with TRBJ2-6; TRBD1 agrees at 11 bases. The CDR3 covers 19 residues. The ends lost 2 bases at V and 0 bases at J; junction bases unmatched: 6. Germline CDR1 and CDR2: MNHNS and SASEGT. CDR3 bases: TGTGCCAGCAGTGAATTCGGACAGGGGGCGAGCTCTGGGGCCAACGTCCTGACTTTC. Amino acid sequence: CASSEFGQGASSGANVLTF.

V and J are TRBV2 and TRBJ2-3, with D possibly TRBD1 on 6 matching bases. The CDR3 has 14 amino acids. CDR1 and CDR2 (germline): SNHLY, FYNNEI. V was shortened by 8 bases and J by 2 bases, with 14 bases between the two germline ends. CDR3 nucleotides: TGTGCCAGCTACACAGGGTCCATCACAGATACGCAGTATTTT. It encodes CASYTGSITDTQYF.

This clone was detected only a few times. The chain combines TRBV30 with TRBJ2-7; no reliable D call. The CDR3 is 12 amino acids. Germline lookup yields CDR1 GTSNPN and CDR2 SVGIG (reference sequence). Trimming took 4 bases from V and 0 from J, leaving 7 bases between them. CDR3 coding DNA: TGTGCCTGGAACCTAAACTCCTACGAGCAGTACTTC. It specifies CAWNLNSYEQYF.

The rearrangement joins TRBV7-2 to TRBJ1-6; 7 bases line up with TRBD1. Germline CDR1 is SGHTA and CDR2 is FQGNSA. The CDR3 contains 14 residues. V lost 1 base to trimming and J lost 9 bases; unmatched junction nucleotides: 3. CDR3 nucleotides: TGTGCCAGCAGCTTAGACAGGGGACCTTCACCCCTCCACTTT. Residues: CASSLDRGPSPLHF.